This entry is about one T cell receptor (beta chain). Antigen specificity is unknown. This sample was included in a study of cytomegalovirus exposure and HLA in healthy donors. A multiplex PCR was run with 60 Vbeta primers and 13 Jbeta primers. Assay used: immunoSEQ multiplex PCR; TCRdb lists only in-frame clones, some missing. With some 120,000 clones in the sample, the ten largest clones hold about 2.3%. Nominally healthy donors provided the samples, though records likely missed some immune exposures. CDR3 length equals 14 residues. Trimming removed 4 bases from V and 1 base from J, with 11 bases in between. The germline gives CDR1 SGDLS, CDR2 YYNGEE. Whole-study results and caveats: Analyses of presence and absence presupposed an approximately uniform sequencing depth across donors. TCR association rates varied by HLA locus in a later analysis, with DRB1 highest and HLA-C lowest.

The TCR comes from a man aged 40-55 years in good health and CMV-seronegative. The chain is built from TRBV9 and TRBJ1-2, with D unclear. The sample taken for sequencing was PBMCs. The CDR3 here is CASSPGRLNYGYTF. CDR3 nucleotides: TGTGCCAGCAGCCCCGGTCGCCTTAACTATGGCTACACCTTC.